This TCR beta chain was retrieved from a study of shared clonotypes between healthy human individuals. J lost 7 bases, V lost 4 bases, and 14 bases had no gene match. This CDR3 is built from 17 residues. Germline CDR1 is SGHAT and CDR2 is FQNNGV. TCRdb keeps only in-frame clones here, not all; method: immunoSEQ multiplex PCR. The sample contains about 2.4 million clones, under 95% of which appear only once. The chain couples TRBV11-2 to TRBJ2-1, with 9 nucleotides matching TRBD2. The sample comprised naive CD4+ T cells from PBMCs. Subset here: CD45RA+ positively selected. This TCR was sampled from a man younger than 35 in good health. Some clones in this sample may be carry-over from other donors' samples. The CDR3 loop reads CASSSRGAGGRGNEQFF. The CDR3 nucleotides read TGTGCCAGCAGCTCCAGGGGAGCGGGAGGCCGGGGAAATGAGCAGTTCTTC.